Presented here are 21 T cell receptor beta chains from one specimen sequenced in a study of T cell responses to AZD1222 COVID-19 vaccine. Sequencing was performed with immunoSEQ multiplex PCR; in TCRdb, only in-frame clones are kept and a portion is missing. Of 150,000 to 200,000 clones listed, more than 85% were seen once; the top ten hold approximately 2.2%. This sample comprised peripheral blood, obtained on day 0 of AZD1222 vaccination. Source of these receptors: an adult in good health.

The DNA of the CDR3 is TGTGCCAGCAGTTACGGACAGGAACCCTCCATCAATGAGCAGTTCTTC. Translating gives CASSYGQEPSINEQFF. The chain uses TRBV6-5 and TRBJ2-1; 7 bases align to TRBD1. The CDR3 covers 16 residues. With 2 bases clipped from V and 6 bases from J, the junction kept 10 bases outside the gene matches. Germline V gene data show CDR1 as MNHEY and CDR2 as SVGAGI.

This chain links TRBV9 with TRBJ2-1; 11 nucleotides align to TRBD2. Trimming at V came to 6 bases and at J to 7 bases, leaving 12 bases not matched to a gene. Germline lookup yields CDR1 SGDLS and CDR2 YYNGEE. The CDR3 sequence is 16 residues long. This CDR3 reads CASKGEFSGRGNEQFF. CDR3 sequence (DNA): TGTGCCAGCAAAGGCGAGTTTAGCGGGAGGGGTAATGAGCAGTTCTTC.

Written as DNA, the CDR3 is TGTGCCAGCTCATCGGAAGAGACCCAGTACTTC. Amino acid sequence: CASSSEETQYF. The chain is built from TRBV18 and TRBJ2-5; D uncertain. The V end lost 5 bases, the J end lost 3 bases, and 4 bases lay between the germline ends. CDR3 length: 11 amino acids. Germline V gives CDR1 KGHSH, CDR2 LQKENI.

This clone was counted once. This sequence joins TRBV4-2 and TRBJ2-3; unclear D gene. V was trimmed by 0 bases and J by 2 bases, leaving 12 bases between them. The CDR3 is 16 amino acids. The germline gives CDR1 LGHNA, CDR2 YNFKEQ. As DNA, the CDR3 is TGTGCCAGCAGCCAAGAGGTGGCAGTTAACACAGATACGCAGTATTTT. This codes for CASSQEVAVNTDTQYF.

The chain recombines TRBV6-2 or TRBV6-3 with TRBJ1-3, with TRBD1 as a possible D gene (6 bases). Deletions cut 5 bases from V and 3 bases from J, with 8 bases between. Germline assignment: CDR1 MNHEY and CDR2 SVGEGT. The CDR3 runs to 13 residues. The CDR3: CASSGQIGNTIYF. CDR3 coding DNA: TGTGCCAGCAGTGGACAGATTGGAAACACCATATATTTT.

The chain recombines TRBV3-1 (or the pseudogene TRBV3-2) with TRBJ1-1; possibly TRBD1 for D (6 bases). V shed 5 bases and J shed 8 bases, with 12 bases lying between them. Germline CDR1 LGHDT, CDR2 YNNKEL (reference sequence). This CDR3 has 12 amino acids. CDR3 coding DNA: TGTGCCAGCAGCTCTACAGGGACCGAAGCTTTCTTT. Translation gives CASSSTGTEAFF.

CDR3 sequence: CASSGTGYRNSYGYTF. CDR3 coding DNA: TGTGCCAGCAGCGGGACAGGGTACCGTAATAGCTATGGCTACACCTTC. The rearrangement uses TRBV2 and TRBJ1-2, with 9 bases identical to TRBD1. The CDR3 has 16 residues. The V gene's germline CDR1 is SNHLY and CDR2 FYNNEI. With 6 bases clipped from V and 4 bases from J, the junction kept 12 bases outside the gene matches.

This chain uses TRBV9 with TRBJ1-1; maybe TRBD1 (5 bases). Trimming removed 3 bases at V and 1 base at J, with 19 bases between. Germline assignment: CDR1 SGDLS and CDR2 YYNGEE. The CDR3 spans 17 residues. As DNA, the CDR3 is TGTGCCAGCAGCGCTCGCCTCCAGGTGGGGGGGAACACTGAAGCTTTCTTT. Translated: CASSARLQVGGNTEAFF.

The rearrangement uses TRBV28 and TRBJ1-6; TRBD1 is a possible D gene (6 bases). Germline V lookup: CDR1 MDHEN, CDR2 SYDVKM. The CDR3 has 14 amino acids. V gave up 6 bases and J gave up 7 bases, with 13 bases separating them. The CDR3 here is CASRPGQQNSPLHF. The CDR3 DNA reads TGTGCCAGCAGACCGGGACAACAGAATTCACCCCTCCACTTT.

The chain joins TRBV5-1 to TRBJ1-5; D remains unclear. V was pared by 3 bases and J by 4 bases, with 5 bases between. CDR1 and CDR2 from the germline V gene are SGHRS and YFSETQ. The CDR3 is 12 amino acids. The CDR3 DNA is TGCGCCAGCAGCTCCCAAAATCAGCCCCAGCATTTT. The encoded protein is CASSSQNQPQHF.

This clone was recorded once. The chain carries TRBV9 and TRBJ2-3; possibly TRBD2 for D (6 bases). The V and J ends lost 3 bases and 5 bases respectively, with 16 bases between them. Germline CDR1 and CDR2: SGDLS and YYNGEE. The CDR3 contains 15 residues. Written as DNA, the CDR3 is TGTGCCAGCAGCGCCTTTGGGGGGTTGGAAGATACGCAGTATTTT. Translated: CASSAFGGLEDTQYF.

The J gene is TRBJ1-1, the V gene TRBV6-5; no definite D call. Trimming took off 4 bases at V and 1 base at J, with 10 bases between the two ends. This CDR3 is 14 amino acids long. Germline CDR1 reads MNHEY; CDR2 reads SVGAGI. The DNA of the CDR3 is TGTGCCAGCAGTTTTACCACACCGAACACTGAAGCTTTCTTT. This codes for CASSFTTPNTEAFF.

This chain's CDR3 is CASRPPGQRNYGYTF. CDR3 in DNA: TGTGCCAGCAGACCCCCGGGACAGAGAAACTATGGCTACACCTTC. The chain recombines TRBV7-9 with TRBJ1-2; TRBD1 matches 7 bases. Germline CDR1 is SEHNR and CDR2 is FQNEAQ (reference sequence). V was clipped by 6 bases and J by 2 bases; unmatched bases: 9. The CDR3 loop spans 15 amino acids.

The chain couples TRBV7-9 to TRBJ2-3, with D perhaps assigned TRBD1 or TRBD2 (5 bases each). The V and J ends lost 5 bases and 4 bases respectively, with 16 bases between them. Germline V gene lookup returns CDR1 SEHNR and CDR2 FQNEAQ (reference sequence). CDR3 length equals 15 residues. CDR3 nucleotide sequence: TGTGCCAGCAGCCCTGGGGACCAGGGACCAGATACGCAGTATTTT. Protein product: CASSPGDQGPDTQYF.

V gene TRBV18 combines with J gene TRBJ1-1; 12 bases agree with TRBD1. CDR1 is KGHSH and CDR2 is LQKENI in the germline V gene. This CDR3 contains 15 residues. Trimming removed 3 bases from V and 4 bases from J; junction bases left unmatched: 3. The CDR3 DNA sequence: TGTGCCAGCTCACCTGGGACAGGGGGCGGCACTGAAGCTTTCTTT. Protein: CASSPGTGGGTEAFF. The complete variable domain, with remaining parts taken from reference TRBV18 and TRBJ1-1, reads NAGVMQNPRHLVRRRGQEARLRCSPMKGHSHVYWYRQLPEEGLKFMVYLQKENIIDESGMPKERFSAEFPKEGPSILRIQQVVRGDSAAYFCASSPGTGGGTEAFFGQGTRLTVV.

This clone was counted once. The chain joins TRBV10-3 to TRBJ1-4, with D unclear. The V end was cut by 3 bases, the J end by 8 bases, with 13 bases between. Germline assignment: CDR1 ENHRY and CDR2 SYGVKD. CDR3 length: 14 amino acids. CDR3: CAISDERHREKLFF. In nucleotides, the CDR3 is TGTGCCATCAGTGATGAGAGGCATCGGGAAAAACTGTTTTTT.

This clone was found a few times. The chain combines TRBV13 with TRBJ2-1; 12 bases agree with TRBD2. Germline V gene sequence: CDR1 PRHDT, CDR2 FYEKMQ (reference sequence). The CDR3 has 16 amino acids. Unmatched junction bases numbered 8, after V lost 3 bases and J lost 8 bases. The CDR3 protein is CASSFPTSGSMDEQFF. CDR3 in DNA: TGTGCCAGCAGCTTTCCGACTAGCGGGAGTATGGATGAGCAGTTCTTC.

The chain carries TRBV25-1 and TRBJ1-6; no clear D gene. The germline V and J ends were trimmed by 1 base and 9 bases, with 13 bases remaining between them. Germline V gene lookup returns CDR1 MGHDK and CDR2 SYGVNS. The CDR3 extends over 15 amino acids. CDR3 in DNA: TGTGCCAGCAGTGAATCTCCGGTCCGGGGTTCACCCCTCCACTTT. This translates into CASSESPVRGSPLHF.

This clone was found a few times. J is TRBJ2-3 and V is TRBV11-2; no firm D call. The CDR3 has 14 residues. Looked up from germline, CDR1 is SGHAT and CDR2 is FQNNGV. V was trimmed by 5 bases and J by 6 bases, leaving 15 bases between them. This CDR3 is CASSPVAGLDTQYF. CDR3 DNA sequence: TGTGCCAGCAGCCCCGTGGCTGGGTTGGATACGCAGTATTTT. Full variable domain (remainder filled in from reference TRBV11-2 and TRBJ2-3): EAGVAQSPRYKIIEKRQSVAFWCNPISGHATLYWYQQILGQGPKLLIQFQNNGVVDDSQLPKDRFSAERLKGVDSTLKIQPAKLEDSAVYLCASSPVAGLDTQYFGPGTRLTVL.

The chain is built from TRBV28 and TRBJ1-1; D call uncertain. There are 10 residues in the CDR3. V was pared by 6 bases and J by 2 bases, with 1 base between. Germline assignment: CDR1 MDHEN and CDR2 SYDVKM. CDR3 in amino acids: CASRNTEAFF. The CDR3 DNA sequence: TGTGCCAGCAGAAACACTGAAGCTTTCTTT.

As regards this clone: One junction end does not reproduce the germline sequence, and a read error may be involved. This chain links TRBV18 with TRBJ2-2; 9 nucleotides line up with TRBD1. The CDR3 has 16 residues. The V gene's germline CDR1 is KGHSH and CDR2 LQKENI. The CDR3 protein is CASSPQGATISGELFF. For the CDR3, the DNA is TGTGCCAGCTCTCCACAGGGGGCGACAATCTCCGGGGAGCTGTTTTTT.